These 13 T cell receptor beta chains came from one sample sequenced in a study of CD8+ T cells in alopecia areata. Specified treatment: oral pan-JAK inhibitor, 5-10 mg twice daily. RNA was extracted and reverse transcribed into cDNA as the sequencing template. Produced via immunoSEQ multiplex PCR; TCRdb's table is partial and in-frame only. Here the sample spans more than 130,000 clones, roughly four fifths being singletons. The sample was CD8+ T cells sorted from blood, taken at week 4, from a patient treated with tofacitinib. Receptors were obtained from a human donor with alopecia areata.

This chain links TRBV7-9 with TRBJ2-3; 12 nucleotides line up with TRBD2. Germline CDR1 is SEHNR and CDR2 is FQNEAQ (reference sequence). With V trimmed by 8 bases and J by 2 bases, 8 bases remained unmatched. The CDR3 is 16 amino acids. This chain's CDR3 is CASQTSGGLFTDTQYF. The CDR3 nucleotides are TGTGCCAGCCAGACTAGCGGGGGCCTTTTCACAGATACGCAGTATTTT.

The rearrangement joins TRBV2 to TRBJ2-3; D unresolved. The CDR3 is made up of 15 amino acids. The V and J ends lost 8 bases and 2 bases respectively, with 17 bases between them. Germline assignment: CDR1 SNHLY and CDR2 FYNNEI. CDR3 loop: CASDPSPRNTDTQYF. The CDR3 coding sequence is TGTGCCAGCGATCCTTCGCCTCGGAACACAGATACGCAGTATTTT. Together with reference TRBV2 and TRBJ2-3, the CDR3 gives the full variable domain: EPEVTQTPSHQVTQMGQEVILRCVPISNHLYFYWYRQILGQKVEFLVSFYNNEISEKSEIFDDQFSVERPDGSNFTLKIRSTKLEDSAMYFCASDPSPRNTDTQYFGPGTRLTVL.

The genes are TRBV4-3 and TRBJ2-5; the D gene is possibly TRBD1 (6 bases). CDR1 LGHNA and CDR2 YSLEER come from the germline V gene. The germline V and J ends were trimmed by 0 bases and 7 bases, with 9 bases remaining between them. The CDR3 is 13 amino acids. The CDR3 sequence is CASSQDRGATQYF. The CDR3 coding sequence is TGCGCCAGCAGCCAAGACAGGGGTGCGACCCAGTACTTC.

Notes on this clone: A far bigger clonotype differs at one base, so this is likely a read error. Additional DNA sequences in this sample encode the identical CDR3. This rearrangement joins TRBV7-9 to TRBJ1-2, with 7 bases lining up with TRBD1. CDR3 length: 14 amino acids. Germline V gene data show CDR1 as SEHNR and CDR2 as FQNEAQ (reference sequence). J gave up 4 bases and V 5 bases, and 7 bases lay outside the gene matches. DNA of the CDR3: TGTGCCAGCAGCCAAGATCACAGGGGCTATGGCTACACCTTC. Translating gives CASSQDHRGYGYTF.

As regards this clone: Other nucleotide sequences from this sample produce the same CDR3. J is TRBJ2-1 and V is TRBV7-2; no reliable D call. The CDR3 contains 14 residues. V gave up 9 bases and J gave up 6 bases, with 18 bases separating them. The germline V gene has CDR1 SGHTA and CDR2 FQGNSA. The DNA of the CDR3 is TGTGCCAGTGGATTGGTTGACGGTTCCAATGAGCAGTTCTTC. This encodes CASGLVDGSNEQFF.

The rearrangement joins TRBV21-1 to TRBJ2-2. TRBV21-1 is deemed a pseudogene. The CDR3 sequence is 13 residues long. The chain's CDR3 is CASIQNASGELFF. The CDR3, as DNA: TGTGCCAGCATTCAAAATGCCTCCGGGGAGCTGTTTTTT.

CDR3 bases: TGTGCCAGCAGAGCAGACAGGGTCTGGAACTATGGCTACACCTTC. Translating it yields CASRADRVWNYGYTF. The genes are TRBV6-5 and TRBJ1-2, with 7 nucleotides matching TRBD1. Germline V gene sequence: CDR1 MNHEY, CDR2 SVGAGI. The CDR3 covers 15 residues. V lost 6 bases and J lost 2; bases outside the gene matches: 9.

The genes are TRBV4-2 and TRBJ2-7, with D possibly being TRBD2 (7 bases). The CDR3 consists of 14 residues. The V gene's germline CDR1 is LGHNA and CDR2 YNFKEQ. Trimming removed 0 bases from V and 2 bases from J, with 8 bases in between. The DNA of the CDR3 is TGTGCCAGCAGCCAAGAGCGGGGGCCCTACGAGCAGTACTTC. As protein: CASSQERGPYEQYF.

This clone was observed a single time. The V call is TRBV6-6, the J call TRBJ1-1; 9 positions agree with TRBD1. Germline loops: CDR1 MNHNY, CDR2 SVGAGI (reference sequence). Trimming removed 2 bases from V and 4 bases from J; junction bases left unmatched: 5. The CDR3 extends over 15 amino acids. The CDR3 DNA is TGTGCCAGCAGTTACACTTTGACAGGGGGCACTGAAGCTTTCTTT. It codes for CASSYTLTGGTEAFF.

This rearrangement joins TRBV29-1 to TRBJ2-5; D ambiguous. The germline gives CDR1 SQVTM, CDR2 ANQGSEA. The CDR3 is 11 amino acids. The V end was cut by 3 bases, the J end by 6 bases, with 8 bases between. CDR3 residues: CSVDREKTQYF. CDR3 in DNA: TGCAGCGTTGATCGTGAGAAGACCCAGTACTTC. The entire variable domain, with the rest obtained from reference TRBV29-1 and TRBJ2-5, is as follows: SAVISQKPSRDICQRGTSLTIQCQVDSQVTMMFWYRQQPGQSLTLIATANQGSEATYESGFVIDKFPISRPNLTFSTLTVSNMSPEDSSIYLCSVDREKTQYFGPGTRLLVL.

The genes are TRBV6-1 and TRBJ2-7, with TRBD2 identical over 8 bases. CDR3 size: 16 residues. CDR1 is MNHNS, CDR2 SASEGT, per germline. J was trimmed by 3 bases and V by 4 bases; bases with no gene match: 11. CDR3 loop: CASSGLTSGYHYEQYF. DNA for the CDR3: TGTGCCAGCAGTGGTCTCACTAGCGGCTACCACTACGAGCAGTACTTC.

The chain carries TRBV30 and TRBJ1-6; D remains unclear. Germline CDR1 GTSNPN, CDR2 SVGIG (reference sequence). CDR3 length: 15 amino acids. V was cut by 4 bases and J by 2 bases, with 12 bases left in between. CDR3 region: CAWTNVDTYNSPLHF. The DNA of the CDR3 is TGTGCCTGGACGAACGTTGACACCTATAATTCACCCCTCCACTTT. The complete variable domain, with remaining parts taken from reference TRBV30 and TRBJ1-6, reads SQTIHQWPATLVQPVGSPLSLECTVEGTSNPNLYWYRQAAGRGLQLLFYSVGIGQISSEVPQNLSASRPQDRQFILSSKKLLLSDSGFYLCAWTNVDTYNSPLHFGNGTRLTVT.

The chain recombines TRBV29-1 with TRBJ2-5; 8 bases match TRBD2. The CDR3 is 13 residues long. The germline V gene encodes CDR1 SQVTM and CDR2 ANQGSEA. V was pared by 6 bases and J by 0 bases, with 3 bases of the junction left unmatched. CDR3 bases: TGCAGCGTAGCGGGGGAGTACCAAGAGACCCAGTACTTC. This codes for CSVAGEYQETQYF. The full variable domain, with the rest looked up from reference TRBV29-1 and TRBJ2-5, is SAVISQKPSRDICQRGTSLTIQCQVDSQVTMMFWYRQQPGQSLTLIATANQGSEATYESGFVIDKFPISRPNLTFSTLTVSNMSPEDSSIYLCSVAGEYQETQYFGPGTRLLVL.